This T cell receptor (beta chain) was identified in a study of technical replicates of blood from a few donors. Libraries were prepared by immunoSEQ multiplex PCR; TCRdb keeps only in-frame clonotypes and omits some of them. The sample includes about 100,000 clones, roughly 96% of them seen just once. After removal of 3 bases from V and 4 bases from J, the junction contained 9 bases not matched to a gene. CDR3 length equals 17 residues. The germline V gene has CDR1 LNHNV and CDR2 YYDKDF (reference sequence). Sequenced input: T cells isolated from PBMCs. This chain links TRBV15 with TRBJ1-5; TRBD1 matches at 10 bases. This TCR was recovered from a human donor in good health. The CDR3 nucleotides read TGTGCCACCAGCAGCTTAGACAGGGGGCTTAGAAATCAGCCCCAGCATTTT. It specifies CATSSLDRGLRNQPQHF.